A selection of T cell receptor beta chains follows, all from one sample in a study of blood T cell repertoires in COVID-19. Measured with immunoSEQ multiplex PCR; TCRdb has only the in-frame clones, and not every one. The sample records about 220,000 clones, 80% to 90% being singletons. Material for sequencing was peripheral blood. These receptors were obtained from a man aged 50-60 years who had recovered from COVID-19. The CDR3 runs from the conserved cysteine through the conserved F or W. The order of the fields is J gene, CDR3 length, D gene, V gene, clone size, CDR3 DNA, CDR3 protein. A D gene is named only where the DNA matches it firmly. Clone size appears in some rows only: once, few, many, or a class for an expanded clone.

TRBJ2-3	15	-	TRBV27	-	TGTGCCAGCAGTTTGGGGACTTGGGGGGCAGATACGCAGTATTTT	CASSLGTWGADTQYF
TRBJ1-6	16	-	TRBV23-1	-	TGCGCCAGCAGTCACGGGACTCCTTTCAATAATTCACCCCTCCACTTT	CASSHGTPFNNSPLHF
TRBJ2-2	16	-	TRBV28	-	TGTGCCAGCAGCCCGCCCAGGCCAGGGGTGACCGGGGAGCTGTTTTTT	CASSPPRPGVTGELFF
TRBJ1-4	16	-	TRBV11-2	-	TGTGCCAGCAGCTACGGGAGGGGGGTATATAATGAAAAACTGTTTTTT	CASSYGRGVYNEKLFF
TRBJ2-1	13	-	TRBV7-8	-	TGTGCCAGCAGCTTAGGTGCGTCCAATGAGCAGTTCTTC	CASSLGASNEQFF
TRBJ2-7	17	TRBD1	TRBV4-1	-	TGCGCCAGCAGCCAAGCGCTCCCGGGACAGGTAACCTACGAGCAGTACTTC	CASSQALPGQVTYEQYF
TRBJ2-2	15	-	TRBV25-1	-	TGTGCCAGCAGTGAATTGGCTAGTCGAACCGGGGAGCTGTTTTTT	CASSELASRTGELFF
TRBJ2-1	17	TRBD2	TRBV16	-	TGTGCCAGCAGCCAAGCTCCAGCGGGATATCTAGGCGATGAGCAGTTCTTC	CASSQAPAGYLGDEQFF
TRBJ2-1	12	TRBD1	TRBV28	-	TGTGCCACCCTACGCGGGCAGGGGGTCTTCTTCTTC	CATLRGQGVFFF
TRBJ2-6	17	TRBD2	TRBV2	once	TGTGCCAGCAGTGCTGCGGCGGGGGGCTCTGGGGCCAACGTCCTGACTTTC	CASSAAAGGSGANVLTF
TRBJ1-1	17	-	TRBV7-9	-	TGTGCCAGCAGCTTAGTCAGGGGTGCTGGGTTGACCACTGAAGCTTTCTTT	CASSLVRGAGLTTEAFF
TRBJ2-5	17	-	TRBV5-1	-	TGCGCCAGCAGCTTGGGCTCCGGGACAACCGTCCAAGAGACCCAGTACTTC	CASSLGSGTTVQETQYF
TRBJ2-7	14	-	TRBV27	few	TGTGCCAGCAATGCGGGTGGGCTTTTCTACGAGCAGTACTTC	CASNAGGLFYEQYF
TRBJ2-5	15	TRBD2	TRBV7-2	-	TGTGCCAGCAGCTTCGGACTAGCGGGAGGAGAGACCCAGTACTTC	CASSFGLAGGETQYF
TRBJ1-1	15	-	TRBV2	-	TGTGCCAGCAGAGACGACAGCCGCCCGAACACTGAAGCTTTCTTT	CASRDDSRPNTEAFF
TRBJ2-4	14	TRBD2	TRBV18	-	TGTGCCAGCTCATCTGGACTAGCGGGGGTTATTCAGTACTTC	CASSSGLAGVIQYF
TRBJ2-1	22	TRBD2	TRBV4-1	-	TGCGCCAGCAGCCAAGTGGTTTCCTTTGCGGCGGGAGGGCGCCCGTGGGTAGTTGAGCAGTTCTTC	CASSQVVSFAAGGRPWVVEQFF
TRBJ1-5	15	TRBD1	TRBV18	-	TGTGCCAGCTCAGAGGGGACAGGGGGAAATCAGCCCCAGCATTTT	CASSEGTGGNQPQHF
TRBJ1-4	14	-	TRBV7-2	-	TGTGCCAGCTCCATAATGGGACTCGATGAAAAACTGTTTTTT	CASSIMGLDEKLFF
TRBJ2-1	14	-	TRBV27	once	TGTGCCAGCAGTTTCGCTAGCTCCTACAATGAGCAGTTCTTC	CASSFASSYNEQFF
TRBJ2-7	15	TRBD1	TRBV5-5	-	TGTGCCAGCAGCTCGGCAGGACAGGCGACCTACGAGCAGTACTTC	CASSSAGQATYEQYF
TRBJ2-7	20	TRBD2	TRBV6-1	-	TGTGCCAGCAGTGACCCCCATCCGACTAGCGGGAGGGTAAGTCCCCACGAGCAGTACTTC	CASSDPHPTSGRVSPHEQYF
TRBJ2-1	14	TRBD2	TRBV19	-	TGTGCCAGTAGTATAGGGTTGGGGACGGGGGGGCAGTTCTTC	CASSIGLGTGGQFF
TRBJ1-2	15	-	TRBV19	-	TGTGCCAGTAGTCAGATGACCGGGGGAAGGTATGGCTACACCTTC	CASSQMTGGRYGYTF
TRBJ2-2	19	-	TRBV19	-	TGTGCCAGTAGTATTGAAGTAGACCTCCGCGGCGGTCGCACCGGGGAGCTGTTTTTT	CASSIEVDLRGGRTGELFF
TRBJ2-7	13	-	TRBV27	-	TGTGCCAGCAGTCTAGGACAGTACTACGAGCAGTACTTC	CASSLGQYYEQYF
TRBJ1-2	16	TRBD1	TRBV27	-	TGTGCCAGCAGCCATCACGGGACAGGGGATAACTATGGCTACACCTTC	CASSHHGTGDNYGYTF
TRBJ2-7	15	-	TRBV4-1	-	TGCGCCAGCAGCCACTCTAGGGGATTGGTCTACGAGCAGTACTTC	CASSHSRGLVYEQYF
TRBJ1-2	17	-	TRBV30	-	TGTGCCTGGAGACGGCAGCCTCATCTTCGGGGTTCTGGCATCTACACCTTC	CAWRRQPHLRGSGIYTF
TRBJ1-3	11	-	TRBV30	-	TGTGCCTGGAGTGTCAAAAACACCATATATTTT	CAWSVKNTIYF
TRBJ2-7	15	TRBD2	TRBV2	-	TGTGCCAGCAAAGTCGGCGGGAGGACGCCCTACGAGCAGTACTTC	CASKVGGRTPYEQYF
TRBJ1-4	15	TRBD1	TRBV19	-	TGTGCCAGTAGCAAAACCCAGGGGGCCGGTGAAAAACTGTTTTTT	CASSKTQGAGEKLFF
TRBJ2-5	16	TRBD2	TRBV28	-	TGTGCCAGCAGTTCCCCTCGGGAGGGTTTGCAAGAGACCCAGTACTTC	CASSSPREGLQETQYF
TRBJ2-1	17	TRBD2	TRBV5-3	-	TGTGCCAGAAGCCTGGCGAGGTGGGAGGGCTCCTACAATGAGCAGTTCTTC	CARSLARWEGSYNEQFF
TRBJ2-7	16	-	TRBV27	-	TGTGCCAGCAGTTTATCCCACTCCGCGGGATACTACGAGCAGTACTTC	CASSLSHSAGYYEQYF
TRBJ1-2	14	-	TRBV15	-	TGTGCCACCAGCAGAGGGGAGGCTATCTATGGCTACACCTTC	CATSRGEAIYGYTF
TRBJ1-4	14	-	TRBV25-1	-	TGTGCCAGCAGTGCCGTTGCAACTAATGAAAAACTGTTTTTT	CASSAVATNEKLFF
TRBJ1-1	16	TRBD1	TRBV19	once	TGTGCCAGTAGTATGAGGGGGACAGGGTGGGACACTGAAGCTTTCTTT	CASSMRGTGWDTEAFF
TRBJ2-7	14	TRBD2	TRBV6-2/TRBV6-3	-	TGTGCCAGCAGTTCTCGCCGGGACTACTACGAGCAGTACTTC	CASSSRRDYYEQYF
TRBJ1-5	14	TRBD1	TRBV7-8	-	TGTGCCAGCAGCTTTGGACAGGGCAATCAGCCCCAGCATTTT	CASSFGQGNQPQHF
TRBJ2-2	14	TRBD2	TRBV19	-	TGTGCCAGTAGTTTAGCGGGAGGGCCCGGGGAGCTGTTTTTT	CASSLAGGPGELFF
TRBJ2-4	16	TRBD2	TRBV9	-	TGTGCCAGCAGCGTAGACGGCGGGAGGGGAAAAAACATTCAGTACTTC	CASSVDGGRGKNIQYF
TRBJ2-1	15	-	TRBV6-5	-	TGTGCCAGCAGTCCATTACAGGGTTTGGTTGGGGCGGCGTTCTTC	CASSPLQGLVGAAFF
TRBJ1-1	16	-	TRBV2	-	TGTGCCAGCAGTGTGGGGGCGATGAGAACTTTAACTGAAGCTTTCTTT	CASSVGAMRTLTEAFF
TRBJ2-1	15	TRBD2	TRBV7-2	-	TGTGCCAGCAGCTATTTAGCGGGAGGGCTAAATGAGCAGTTCTTC	CASSYLAGGLNEQFF